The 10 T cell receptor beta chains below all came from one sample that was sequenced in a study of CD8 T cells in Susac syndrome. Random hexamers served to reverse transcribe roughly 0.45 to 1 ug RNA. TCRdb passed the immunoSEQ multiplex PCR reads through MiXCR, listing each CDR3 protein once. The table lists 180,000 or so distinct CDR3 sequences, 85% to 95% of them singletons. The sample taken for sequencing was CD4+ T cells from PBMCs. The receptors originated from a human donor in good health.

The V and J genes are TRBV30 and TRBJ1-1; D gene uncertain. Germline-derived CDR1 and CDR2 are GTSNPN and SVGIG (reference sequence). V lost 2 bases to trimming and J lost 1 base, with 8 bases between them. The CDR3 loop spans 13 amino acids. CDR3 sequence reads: CAWSFYANTEAFF. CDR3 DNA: TGTGCCTGGAGTTTCTACGCGAACACTGAAGCTTTCTTT.

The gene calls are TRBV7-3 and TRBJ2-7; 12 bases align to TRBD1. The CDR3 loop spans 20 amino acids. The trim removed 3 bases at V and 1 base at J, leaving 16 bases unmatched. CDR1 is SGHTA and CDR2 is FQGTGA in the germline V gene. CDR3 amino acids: CASSFITGTGGEKRSYEQYF. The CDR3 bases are TGTGCCAGCAGCTTCATAACCGGGACAGGGGGCGAGAAGCGGTCCTACGAGCAGTACTTC.

The CDR3 DNA is TGTGCCAGCAGTTTATCGATTTCGCACACCGGGGAGCTGTTTTTT. Residues: CASSLSISHTGELFF. V and J are TRBV27 and TRBJ2-2; D ambiguous. The CDR3 is 15 residues long. Trimming pared 0 bases from V and 3 bases from J, leaving 8 bases between. Germline values: CDR1 MNHEY, CDR2 SMNVEV (reference sequence).

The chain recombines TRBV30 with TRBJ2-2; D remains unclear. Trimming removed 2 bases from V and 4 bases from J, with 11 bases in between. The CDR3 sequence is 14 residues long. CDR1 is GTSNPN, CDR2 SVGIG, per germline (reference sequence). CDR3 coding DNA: TGTGCCTGGAGTATCCTAGTAAGCACCGGGGAGCTGTTTTTT. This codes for CAWSILVSTGELFF.

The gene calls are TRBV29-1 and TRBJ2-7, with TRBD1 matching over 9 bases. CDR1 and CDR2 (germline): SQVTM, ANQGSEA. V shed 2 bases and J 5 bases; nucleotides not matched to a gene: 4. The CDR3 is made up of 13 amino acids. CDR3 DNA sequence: TGCAGCGTTGAACACGGACAGGGGAACGAGCAGTACTTC. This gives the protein CSVEHGQGNEQYF.

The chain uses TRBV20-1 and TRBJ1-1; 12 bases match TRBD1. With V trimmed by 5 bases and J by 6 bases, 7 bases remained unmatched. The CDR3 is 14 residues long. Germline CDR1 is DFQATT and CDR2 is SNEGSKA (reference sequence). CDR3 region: CSAGGQGAQAEAFF. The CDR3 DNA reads TGCAGTGCTGGGGGACAGGGGGCGCAGGCTGAAGCTTTCTTT.

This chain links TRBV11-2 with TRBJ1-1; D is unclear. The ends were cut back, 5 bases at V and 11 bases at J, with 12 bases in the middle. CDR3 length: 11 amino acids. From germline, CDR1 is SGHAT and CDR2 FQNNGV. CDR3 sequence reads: CASSVRSTAFF. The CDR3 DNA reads TGTGCCAGCAGCGTACGGTCGACGGCTTTCTTT.

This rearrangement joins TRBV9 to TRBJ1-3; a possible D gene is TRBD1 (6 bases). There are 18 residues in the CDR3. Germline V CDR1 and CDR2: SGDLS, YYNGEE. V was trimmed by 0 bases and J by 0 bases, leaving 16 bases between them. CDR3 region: CASSVADGGWSSGNTIYF. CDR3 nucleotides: TGTGCCAGCAGCGTAGCCGATGGGGGCTGGAGCTCTGGAAACACCATATATTTT.

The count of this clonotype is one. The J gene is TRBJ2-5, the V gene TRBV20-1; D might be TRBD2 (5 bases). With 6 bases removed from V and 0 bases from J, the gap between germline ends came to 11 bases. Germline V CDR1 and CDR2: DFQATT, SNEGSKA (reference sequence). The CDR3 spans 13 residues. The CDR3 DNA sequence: TGCAGTGCCCCTCCCGGGGACCAAGAGACCCAGTACTTC. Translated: CSAPPGDQETQYF.

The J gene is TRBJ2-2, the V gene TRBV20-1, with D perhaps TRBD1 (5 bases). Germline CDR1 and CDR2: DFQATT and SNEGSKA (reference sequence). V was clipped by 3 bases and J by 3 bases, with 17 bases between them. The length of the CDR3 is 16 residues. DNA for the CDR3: TGCAGTGCTAGTGAGTCCGACAGACCCTACACCGGGGAGCTGTTTTTT. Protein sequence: CSASESDRPYTGELFF.